This TCR beta chain was documented in a study of T cell responses to AZD1222 COVID-19 vaccine. Regarding the study as a whole: A mostly white British donor set with more females was recruited, and clonal diversity was possibly underestimated. Breadth and depth of Spike-specific TCRs rose after two AZD1222 doses. None of the repertoires were sampled until the peak T cell response had passed.

With respect to this clone: Its antigen is not known.

Repertoires were generated with immunoSEQ multiplex PCR, while TCRdb's copy carries only in-frame clones and drops some. The sample has some 110,000 clones, about 86% seen once. Sequenced here: peripheral blood, sampled 28 days after the second AZD1222 dose. This sequence was found in an adult who received the AZD1222 COVID-19 vaccine.

The CDR3 sequence is CATRTPGTDTQYF. The CDR3 nucleotides read TGTGCCACCCGGACCCCAGGCACAGATACGCAGTATTTT. The chain carries TRBV6-5 and TRBJ2-3, with D uncertain. CDR3 size: 13 residues. Germline V lookup: CDR1 MNHEY, CDR2 SVGAGI. Trimming shortened V by 10 bases and J by 1 base, and 12 bases separated the two germline ends.